A selection of T cell receptor beta chains follows, all from one sample in a study of blood T cell repertoires in COVID-19. TCRdb keeps only in-frame clones here, not all; method: immunoSEQ multiplex PCR. This table holds 210,000 or so clones, 80% to 90% found once. Sequenced input: peripheral blood. These receptors all come from a woman aged 80 or older with acute or convalescent COVID-19. Both conserved end residues are part of each CDR3. Fields, in order: V gene, D gene, clone size, J gene, CDR3 DNA, CDR3 protein. D genes are given only for firm matches. Some rows have no size entry. The others give once, few or many, or a class for an expanded clone.

>TRBV19|TRBD1|few|TRBJ2-3
TGTGCCAGTAGTGCCGGTGGACAGGGGCTGACAGATACGCAGTATTTT
CASSAGGQGLTDTQYF
>TRBV4-2|TRBD2|.|TRBJ2-3
TGTGCCAGCAGCCACGGACTAGCGGGAGGTGCTACAGATACGCAGTATTTT
CASSHGLAGGATDTQYF
>TRBV5-3|TRBD2|.|TRBJ2-7
TGTGCCAGAAGCCCACGACTAGCGGGGGGTGGATACGAGCAGTACTTC
CARSPRLAGGGYEQYF
>TRBV5-1|.|.|TRBJ2-3
TGCGCCAGCAGCATCCGACAGACAGATACGCAGTATTTT
CASSIRQTDTQYF
>TRBV12-3/TRBV12-4|.|.|TRBJ1-5
TGTGCCACCCAGGGTTTGGTAAATCAGCCCCAGCATTTT
CATQGLVNQPQHF
>TRBV6-5|.|.|TRBJ1-4
TGTGCCAGCAGTCCACCCGGGGAAAAACTGTTTTTT
CASSPPGEKLFF
>TRBV6-5|.|.|TRBJ1-2
TGTGCCAGCAGTTACAGGTCCGGCAGGGGTCGATATGGCTACACCTTC
CASSYRSGRGRYGYTF
>TRBV7-2|TRBD1|.|TRBJ1-5
TGTGCCAGCAGCAAACAGGGACAGGGGGATCGTCAGCCCCAGCATTTT
CASSKQGQGDRQPQHF
>TRBV18|.|.|TRBJ1-1
TGTGCCAGCTCACCGACAGGAGAAAACACTGAAGCTTTCTTT
CASSPTGENTEAFF
>TRBV24-1|.|.|TRBJ1-5
TGTGCCACCAGTGATCCGGCAGGGAATAGCAATCAGCCCCAGCATTTT
CATSDPAGNSNQPQHF
>TRBV4-1|.|.|TRBJ1-2
TGCGCCAGCAGCCCAGCTTTCAGGGATGACTATGGCTACACCTTC
CASSPAFRDDYGYTF
>TRBV19|TRBD1|few|TRBJ1-5
TGTGCCAGTAGTCCCCGGACAGGGACTAGCAATCAGCCCCAGCATTTT
CASSPRTGTSNQPQHF
>TRBV7-2|.|.|TRBJ2-5
TGTGCCAGCACCACACTAGAGGGTGAGACCCAGTACTTC
CASTTLEGETQYF
>TRBV30|TRBD1|.|TRBJ1-2
TGTGCCTGGAGTGACCTTTTCCTAGGGACAGAGAACTATGGCTACACCTTC
CAWSDLFLGTENYGYTF
>TRBV18|TRBD1|.|TRBJ1-2
TGTGCCAGCTCACCGGGACAGGGGGCTGGCTACACCTTC
CASSPGQGAGYTF
>TRBV5-4|.|.|TRBJ1-3
TGTGCCAGCAGCCTGGGGCCCGGCGGGCAGAACACCATATATTTT
CASSLGPGGQNTIYF
>TRBV6-5|.|.|TRBJ1-1
TGTGCCAGCAGTTACGGAGGAGGGAAGAACACTGAAGCTTTCTTT
CASSYGGGKNTEAFF
>TRBV4-3|.|.|TRBJ1-6
TGCGCCAGCAGCCAACAACCAGCAGGGAGGTCGGATTCACCCCTCCACTTT
CASSQQPAGRSDSPLHF
>TRBV2|.|.|TRBJ1-4
TGTGCCAGCAGTGGGGCGGGGAGGGCTGAAAAACTGTTTTTT
CASSGAGRAEKLFF
>TRBV20-1|.|.|TRBJ2-5
TGCAGTGCTAGTCAATTCCAAGAGACCCAGTACTTC
CSASQFQETQYF
>TRBV5-1|.|.|TRBJ1-3
TGCGCCAGCCATTCCGGGGTTGATGGAAACACCATATATTTT
CASHSGVDGNTIYF
>TRBV5-1|.|once|TRBJ1-2
TGCGCCAGCAGCTTGGCCTGGGGGGGCGCAGATGGCTACACCTTC
CASSLAWGGADGYTF
>TRBV6-5|TRBD1|.|TRBJ2-7
TGTGCCAGCAGTTACCCGGGACAGGGATTCAGCCACGAGCAGTACTTC
CASSYPGQGFSHEQYF
>TRBV7-2|TRBD1|.|TRBJ1-1
TGTGCCAGCAGCACCCCGTTTGGACAGGGGGCGATGAACACTGAAGCTTTCTTT
CASSTPFGQGAMNTEAFF
>TRBV7-9|.|.|TRBJ2-3
TGTGCCAGCAGCTTGAATTACAGGGTTAGCACAGATACGCAGTATTTT
CASSLNYRVSTDTQYF
>TRBV19|.|.|TRBJ2-3
TGTGCCACCACGCCGAGCGGAAGCACAGATACGCAGTATTTT
CATTPSGSTDTQYF
>TRBV6-1|.|.|TRBJ1-5
TGTGCCAGCAGTGACCGCCCTCGCGGGCTTTTGGGAGGGCCCCAGCATTTT
CASSDRPRGLLGGPQHF
>TRBV19|TRBD1|.|TRBJ2-2
TGTGCCAGTAGTATTTGGAGACAGGGGACCGGGGAGCTGTTTTTT
CASSIWRQGTGELFF
>TRBV6-2/TRBV6-3|TRBD2|.|TRBJ2-1
TGTGCCAGCAGTTACTCCCCAGGGAGGACGGGGGGGCATAATGAGCAGTTCTTC
CASSYSPGRTGGHNEQFF
>TRBV19|TRBD1|.|TRBJ1-1
TGTGCCAGTAGCGATACAGGGGACACTGAAGCTTTCTTT
CASSDTGDTEAFF
>TRBV4-3|TRBD1|.|TRBJ1-4
TGCGCCAGCAGCCAGGCGGGACAGGGGAATGAAAAACTGTTTTTT
CASSQAGQGNEKLFF
>TRBV3-1/TRBV3-2|TRBD2|.|TRBJ2-4
TGTGCCAGCAGCCAAGACGCGGGGGACTGGAACATTCAGTACTTC
CASSQDAGDWNIQYF
>TRBV24-1|TRBD2|few|TRBJ2-1
TGTGCCACCAGTGGAGAGCGGGAGGGGAATGAGCAGTTCTTC
CATSGEREGNEQFF
>TRBV5-5|TRBD1|once|TRBJ2-7
TGTGCCAGCAGCTCCACAGGGGTTCCGTACTTC
CASSSTGVPYF
>TRBV29-1|.|.|TRBJ2-1
TGCAGCGTCTTGACTGGGTATGAGCAGTTCTTC
CSVLTGYEQFF
>TRBV18|.|.|TRBJ1-4
TGTGCCAGCTCACCACTTCCAGGCCCAGATGAAAAACTGTTTTTT
CASSPLPGPDEKLFF
>TRBV19|.|.|TRBJ1-2
TGTGCCAGTACCATAGGGGTGGCCAGCTCAGAAAACTATGGCTACACCTTC
CASTIGVASSENYGYTF
>TRBV27|TRBD1|.|TRBJ2-7
TGTGCCAGCAGTTTCCGGGGCTCAGGGGGCCTCTACGAGCAGTACTTC
CASSFRGSGGLYEQYF
>TRBV10-3|TRBD2|.|TRBJ2-1
TGTGCCATCAGTGCTGGACTAGCGGAAGCCTACAATGAGCAGTTCTTC
CAISAGLAEAYNEQFF
>TRBV7-3|.|.|TRBJ2-6
TGTGCCAGCAGTTATAACTCTGGGGCCAACGTCCTGACTTTC
CASSYNSGANVLTF
>TRBV9|.|.|TRBJ2-3
TGTGCCAGCAGCGTAGGGGGGGTCACAGATACGCAGTATTTT
CASSVGGVTDTQYF
>TRBV15|.|.|TRBJ2-7
TGTGCCACCAGCGTGCCTCGAGAGTCCTACGAGCAGTACTTC
CATSVPRESYEQYF
>TRBV7-2|.|.|TRBJ2-7
TGTGCCAGCAGCTCGTCCCCGTCAGGGGAGCAGTACTTC
CASSSSPSGEQYF
>TRBV5-4|.|.|TRBJ1-6
TGTGCCAGCAGCTTGTACGGCGGACAAAATTCACCCCTCCACTTT
CASSLYGGQNSPLHF
>TRBV7-6|TRBD2|.|TRBJ2-5
TGTGCCAGCAGCTTGCTTGGGGGGGAGCTAGAGACCCAGTACTTC
CASSLLGGELETQYF
>TRBV7-9|TRBD2|once|TRBJ2-2
TGTGCCAGCAGCTTAGCGGCCGGGGGGACGAACACCGGGGAGCTGTTTTTT
CASSLAAGGTNTGELFF
>TRBV28|TRBD1|.|TRBJ1-2
TGTGCCAGCAGTGACAGGGGGCCTGTCTATGGCTACACCTTC
CASSDRGPVYGYTF